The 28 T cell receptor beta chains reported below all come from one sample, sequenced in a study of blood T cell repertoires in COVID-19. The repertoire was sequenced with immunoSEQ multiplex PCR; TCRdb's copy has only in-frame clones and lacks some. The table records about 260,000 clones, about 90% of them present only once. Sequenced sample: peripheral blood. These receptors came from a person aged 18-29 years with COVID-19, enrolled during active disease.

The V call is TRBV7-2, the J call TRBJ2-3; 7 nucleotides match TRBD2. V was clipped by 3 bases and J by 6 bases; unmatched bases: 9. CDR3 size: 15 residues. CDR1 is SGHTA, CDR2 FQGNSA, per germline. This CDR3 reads CASSFLSGSRDTQYF. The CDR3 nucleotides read TGTGCCAGCAGCTTTCTTAGCGGGTCCCGGGATACGCAGTATTTT.

This CDR3 reads CASSSGQGLIRYQETQYF. In DNA, the CDR3 is TGCGCCAGCAGCTCGGGACAGGGGTTGATTAGGTACCAAGAGACCCAGTACTTC. The chain joins TRBV5-1 to TRBJ2-5; 10 nucleotides align to TRBD1. The germline CDR1 and CDR2 sequences are SGHRS and YFSETQ. V trimming: 3 bases; J trimming: 0 bases; junction bases outside the gene matches: 11. CDR3 length equals 18 residues.

CDR3 loop: CASSLILMGQGATGANVLTF. DNA for the CDR3: TGTGCCAGCAGCTTAATTTTAATGGGACAGGGGGCAACTGGGGCCAACGTCCTGACTTTC. The chain recombines TRBV7-8 with TRBJ2-6, with TRBD1 matching over 12 bases. V was clipped by 2 bases and J by 2 bases; unmatched bases: 10. This CDR3 contains 20 residues. Germline CDR1 SGHVS, CDR2 FQNEAQ.

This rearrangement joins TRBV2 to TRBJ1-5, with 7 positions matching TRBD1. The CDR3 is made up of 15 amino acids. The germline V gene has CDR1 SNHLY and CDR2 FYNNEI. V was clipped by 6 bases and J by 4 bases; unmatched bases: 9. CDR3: CASSLQGTPNQPQHF. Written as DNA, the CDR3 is TGTGCCAGCAGCCTACAGGGGACACCGAATCAGCCCCAGCATTTT.

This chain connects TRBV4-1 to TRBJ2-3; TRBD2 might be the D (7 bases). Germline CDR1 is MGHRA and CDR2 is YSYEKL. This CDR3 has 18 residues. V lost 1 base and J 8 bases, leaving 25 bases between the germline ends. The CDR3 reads CASSQGPWGGASPRTQYF. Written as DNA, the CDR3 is TGCGCCAGCAGCCAAGGACCTTGGGGGGGCGCTTCCCCTCGTACGCAGTATTTT.

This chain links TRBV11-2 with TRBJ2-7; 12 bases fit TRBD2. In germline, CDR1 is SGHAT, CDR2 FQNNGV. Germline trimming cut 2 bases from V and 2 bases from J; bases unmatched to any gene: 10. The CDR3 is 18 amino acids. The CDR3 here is CASSLFGALAGGPYEQYF. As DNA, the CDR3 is TGTGCCAGCAGCTTATTTGGGGCTCTAGCGGGAGGGCCCTACGAGCAGTACTTC.

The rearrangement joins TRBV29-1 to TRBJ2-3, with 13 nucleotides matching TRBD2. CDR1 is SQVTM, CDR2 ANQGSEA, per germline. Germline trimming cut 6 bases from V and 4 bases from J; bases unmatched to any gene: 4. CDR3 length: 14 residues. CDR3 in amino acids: CSVELAGGSDTQYF. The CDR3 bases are TGCAGCGTCGAACTAGCGGGAGGGTCAGATACGCAGTATTTT.

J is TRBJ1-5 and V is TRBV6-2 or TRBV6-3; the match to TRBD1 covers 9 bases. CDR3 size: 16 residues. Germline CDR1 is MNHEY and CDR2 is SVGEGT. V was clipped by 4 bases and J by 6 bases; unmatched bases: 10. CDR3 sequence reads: CASSSIYRGRIQPQHF. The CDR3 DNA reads TGTGCCAGCAGTTCAATATACAGGGGGCGCATTCAGCCCCAGCATTTT.

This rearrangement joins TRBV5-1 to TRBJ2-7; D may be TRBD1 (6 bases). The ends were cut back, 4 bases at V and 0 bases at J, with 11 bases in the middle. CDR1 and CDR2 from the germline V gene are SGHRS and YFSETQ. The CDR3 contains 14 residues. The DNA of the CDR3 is TGCGCCAGCAGCATCCGACAGGACTCCTACGAGCAGTACTTC. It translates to CASSIRQDSYEQYF.

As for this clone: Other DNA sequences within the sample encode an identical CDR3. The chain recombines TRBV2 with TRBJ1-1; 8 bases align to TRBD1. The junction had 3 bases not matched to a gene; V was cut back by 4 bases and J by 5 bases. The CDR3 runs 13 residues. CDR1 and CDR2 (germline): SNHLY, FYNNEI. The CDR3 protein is CASSGQGATEAFF. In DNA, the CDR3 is TGTGCCAGCAGTGGGCAGGGGGCAACTGAAGCTTTCTTT.

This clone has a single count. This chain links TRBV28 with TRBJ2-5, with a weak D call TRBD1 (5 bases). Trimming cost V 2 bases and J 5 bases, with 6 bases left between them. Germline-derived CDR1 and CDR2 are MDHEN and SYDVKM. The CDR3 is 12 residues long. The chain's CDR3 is CASSLGAETQYF. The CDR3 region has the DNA TGTGCCAGCAGTTTAGGGGCGGAGACCCAGTACTTC.

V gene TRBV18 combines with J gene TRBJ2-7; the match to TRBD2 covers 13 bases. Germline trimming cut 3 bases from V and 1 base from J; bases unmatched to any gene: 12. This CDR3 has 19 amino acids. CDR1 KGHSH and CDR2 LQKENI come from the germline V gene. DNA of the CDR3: TGTGCCAGCTCACCCCTGGGACTAGCGGGGACCAAAGTTTCCTACGAGCAGTACTTC. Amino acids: CASSPLGLAGTKVSYEQYF.

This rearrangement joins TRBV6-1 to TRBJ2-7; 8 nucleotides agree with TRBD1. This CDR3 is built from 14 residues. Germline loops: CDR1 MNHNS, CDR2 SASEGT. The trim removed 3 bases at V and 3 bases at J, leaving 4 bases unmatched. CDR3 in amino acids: CASSERDRIYEQYF. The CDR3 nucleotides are TGTGCCAGCAGTGAGAGGGACAGGATCTACGAGCAGTACTTC.

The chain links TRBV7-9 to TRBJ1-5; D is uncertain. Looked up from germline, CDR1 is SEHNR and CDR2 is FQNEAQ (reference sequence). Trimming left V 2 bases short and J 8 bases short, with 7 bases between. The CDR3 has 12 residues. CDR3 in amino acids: CASSLPGEPQHF. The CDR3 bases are TGTGCCAGCAGCTTACCGGGTGAGCCCCAGCATTTT.

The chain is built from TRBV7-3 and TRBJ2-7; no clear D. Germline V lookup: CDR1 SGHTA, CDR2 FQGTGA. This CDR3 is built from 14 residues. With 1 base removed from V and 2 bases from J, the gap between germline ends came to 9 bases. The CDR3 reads CASSLRAFPYEQYF. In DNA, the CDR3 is TGTGCCAGCAGCTTAAGGGCATTCCCCTACGAGCAGTACTTC.

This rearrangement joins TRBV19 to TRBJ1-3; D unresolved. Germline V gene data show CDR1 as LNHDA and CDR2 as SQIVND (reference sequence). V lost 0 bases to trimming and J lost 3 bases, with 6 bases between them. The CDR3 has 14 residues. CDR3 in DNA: TGTGCCAGTAGTATAGATACGGTTGGAAACACCATATATTTT. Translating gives CASSIDTVGNTIYF.

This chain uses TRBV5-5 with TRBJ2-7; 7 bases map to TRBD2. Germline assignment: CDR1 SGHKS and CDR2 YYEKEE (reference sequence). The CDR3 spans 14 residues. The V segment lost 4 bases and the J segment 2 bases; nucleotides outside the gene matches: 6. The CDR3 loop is CASSPPAGAYEQYF. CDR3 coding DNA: TGTGCCAGCAGCCCCCCGGCGGGAGCCTACGAGCAGTACTTC.

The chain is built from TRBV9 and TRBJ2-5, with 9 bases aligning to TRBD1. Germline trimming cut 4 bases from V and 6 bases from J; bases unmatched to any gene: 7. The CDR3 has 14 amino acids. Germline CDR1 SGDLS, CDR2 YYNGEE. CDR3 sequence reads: CASSSSGTGQTQYF. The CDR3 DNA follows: TGTGCCAGCAGCTCATCCGGGACAGGGCAGACCCAGTACTTC.

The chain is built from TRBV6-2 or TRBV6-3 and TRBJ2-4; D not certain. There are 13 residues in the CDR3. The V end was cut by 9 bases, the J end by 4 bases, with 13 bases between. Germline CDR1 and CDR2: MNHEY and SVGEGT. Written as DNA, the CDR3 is TGTGCCAGTAGCCTCCCCCCTAAAAACATTCAGTACTTC. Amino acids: CASSLPPKNIQYF.

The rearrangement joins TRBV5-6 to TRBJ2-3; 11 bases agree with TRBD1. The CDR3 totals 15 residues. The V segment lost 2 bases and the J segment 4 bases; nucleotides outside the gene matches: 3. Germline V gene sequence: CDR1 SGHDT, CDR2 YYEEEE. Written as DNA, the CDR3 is TGTGCCAGCAGCTTTGGACAGGGGGCTCCAGATACGCAGTATTTT. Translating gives CASSFGQGAPDTQYF. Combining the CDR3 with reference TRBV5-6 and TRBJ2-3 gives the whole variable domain DAGVTQSPTHLIKTRGQQVTLRCSPKSGHDTVSWYQQALGQGPQFIFQYYEEEERQRGNFPDRFSGHQFPNYSSELNVNALLLGDSALYLCASSFGQGAPDTQYFGPGTRLTVL.

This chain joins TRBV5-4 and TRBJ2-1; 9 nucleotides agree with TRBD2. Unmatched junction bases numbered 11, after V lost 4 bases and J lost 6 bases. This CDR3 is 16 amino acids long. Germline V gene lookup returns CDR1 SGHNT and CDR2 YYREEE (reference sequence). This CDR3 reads CASSDHSGSVINEQFF. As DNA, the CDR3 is TGTGCCAGCAGCGATCATAGCGGGAGCGTCATCAATGAGCAGTTCTTC.

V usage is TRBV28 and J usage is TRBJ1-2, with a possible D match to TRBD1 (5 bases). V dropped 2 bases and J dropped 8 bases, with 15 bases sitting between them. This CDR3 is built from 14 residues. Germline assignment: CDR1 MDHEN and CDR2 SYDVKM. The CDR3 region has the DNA TGTGCCAGCAGTTTACGGGGAGGGGCAGAAGGCTACACCTTC. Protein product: CASSLRGGAEGYTF.

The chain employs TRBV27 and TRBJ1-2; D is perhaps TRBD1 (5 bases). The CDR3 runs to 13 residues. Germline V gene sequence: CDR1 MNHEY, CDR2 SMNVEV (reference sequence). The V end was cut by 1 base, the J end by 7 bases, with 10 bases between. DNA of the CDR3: TGTGCCAGCAGTTTATACGCAGGGTCTGGCTACACCTTC. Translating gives CASSLYAGSGYTF.

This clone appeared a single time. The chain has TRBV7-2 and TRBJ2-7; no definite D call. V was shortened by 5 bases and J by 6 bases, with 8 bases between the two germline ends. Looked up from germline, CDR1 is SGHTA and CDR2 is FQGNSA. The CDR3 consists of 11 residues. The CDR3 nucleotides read TGTGCCAGCAGCCTTGTCGGCGAGCAGTACTTC. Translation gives CASSLVGEQYF.

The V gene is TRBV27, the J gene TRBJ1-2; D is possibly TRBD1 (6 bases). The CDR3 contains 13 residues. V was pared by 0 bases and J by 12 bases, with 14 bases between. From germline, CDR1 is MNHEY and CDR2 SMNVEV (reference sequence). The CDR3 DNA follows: TGTGCCAGCAGTTTATCGGGGGCTCCGTCCCACACCTTC. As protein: CASSLSGAPSHTF.

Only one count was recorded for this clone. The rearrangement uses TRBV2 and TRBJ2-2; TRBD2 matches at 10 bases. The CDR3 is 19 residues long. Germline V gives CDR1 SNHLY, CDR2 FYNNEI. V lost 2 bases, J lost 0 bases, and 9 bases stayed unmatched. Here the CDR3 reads CASSEKSSGRNPNTGELFF. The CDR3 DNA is TGTGCCAGCAGTGAAAAGTCTAGCGGGAGAAACCCGAACACCGGGGAGCTGTTTTTT. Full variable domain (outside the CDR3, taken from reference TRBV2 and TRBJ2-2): EPEVTQTPSHQVTQMGQEVILRCVPISNHLYFYWYRQILGQKVEFLVSFYNNEISEKSEIFDDQFSVERPDGSNFTLKIRSTKLEDSAMYFCASSEKSSGRNPNTGELFFGEGSRLTVL.

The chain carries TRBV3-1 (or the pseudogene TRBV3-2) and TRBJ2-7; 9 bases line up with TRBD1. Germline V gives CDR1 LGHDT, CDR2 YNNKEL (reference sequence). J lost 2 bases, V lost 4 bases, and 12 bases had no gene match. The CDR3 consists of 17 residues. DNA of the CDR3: TGTGCCAGCAGCCTAGACCCAACAGGGGGCCCTACCTACGAGCAGTACTTC. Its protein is CASSLDPTGGPTYEQYF.

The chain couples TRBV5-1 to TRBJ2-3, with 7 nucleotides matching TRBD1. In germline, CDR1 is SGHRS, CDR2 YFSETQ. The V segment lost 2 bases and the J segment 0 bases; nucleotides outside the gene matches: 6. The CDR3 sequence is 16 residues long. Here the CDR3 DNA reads TGCGCCAGCAGCTTATACCGGGACAGAAGCACAGATACGCAGTATTTT. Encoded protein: CASSLYRDRSTDTQYF.